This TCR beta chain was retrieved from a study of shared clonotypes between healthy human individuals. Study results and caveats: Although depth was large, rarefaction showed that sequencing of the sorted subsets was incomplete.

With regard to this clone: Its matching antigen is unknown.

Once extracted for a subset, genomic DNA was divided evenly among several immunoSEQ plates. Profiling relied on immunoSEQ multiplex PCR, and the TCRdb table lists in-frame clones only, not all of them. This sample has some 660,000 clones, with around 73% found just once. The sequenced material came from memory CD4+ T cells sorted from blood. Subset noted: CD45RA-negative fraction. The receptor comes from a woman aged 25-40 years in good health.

Here the CDR3 reads CASSEGQGANIRELFF. CDR3 DNA: TGTGCCAGCAGCGAGGGACAGGGGGCGAATATCCGGGAGCTGTTTTTT. This chain links TRBV7-3 with TRBJ2-2, with 12 bases identical to TRBD1. V dropped 5 bases and J dropped 9; count of bases not matched to a gene: 10. The CDR3 runs 16 residues. Germline loops: CDR1 SGHTA, CDR2 FQGTGA.